These 23 T cell receptor beta chains came from one sample sequenced in a study of shared clonotypes between healthy human individuals. CD8 cells classed as naive were CD45RO-negative and positively selected for CCR7, excluding terminally differentiated effector memory CD45RA+ cells. Generated by immunoSEQ multiplex PCR, the TCRdb table keeps only in-frame clones and is missing some. The data contain hundreds of thousands of clones, about 98% of them singletons. The specimen sequenced was naive CD8+ T cells sorted from blood. The receptors shown here come from a man aged 25 to 40 in good health.

As concerns this clone: Since a much larger clone is just one base distant, this may be a read error. V gene TRBV25-1 combines with J gene TRBJ2-3; D gene unclear. CDR1 and CDR2 from the germline V gene are MGHDK and SYGVNS. The CDR3 runs to 11 residues. V lost 7 bases, J lost 2 bases, and 4 bases lay in between. The CDR3: CASTFTDTQYF. The CDR3 region has the DNA TGTGCCAGCACCTTCACAGATACGCAGTATTTT.

The chain recombines TRBV27 with TRBJ2-7; no clear D. Germline V gives CDR1 MNHEY, CDR2 SMNVEV (reference sequence). Trimming removed 0 bases at V and 0 bases at J, with 6 bases between. This CDR3 comprises 14 residues. CDR3 protein: CASSLSYGSYEQYF. In DNA form, the CDR3 reads TGTGCCAGCAGTTTATCCTACGGCTCCTACGAGCAGTACTTC.

The chain employs TRBV7-2 and TRBJ1-1; unclear D gene. The germline CDR1 and CDR2 sequences are SGHTA and FQGNSA. Trimming cost V 1 base and J 6 bases, with 9 bases left between them. This CDR3 region has 13 residues. The CDR3 here is CASSLVAAPEAFF. The CDR3 nucleotides are TGTGCCAGCAGCTTAGTTGCCGCGCCTGAAGCTTTCTTT.

The chain carries TRBV28 and TRBJ2-7; D uncertain. V lost 2 bases and J lost 7, with 18 bases in between. The CDR3 runs to 15 residues. Germline V CDR1 and CDR2: MDHEN, SYDVKM. CDR3 protein: CASSLGFNPLREQYF. In nucleotides, the CDR3 is TGTGCCAGCAGTTTAGGCTTCAACCCTCTAAGGGAGCAGTACTTC.

The rearrangement links TRBV21-1 to TRBJ2-1; TRBD1, the table's D call, was not compared with the DNA. TRBV21-1 has pseudogene status. The CDR3 covers 16 residues. The CDR3 protein is CASSKARQGVHNEQFF. In nucleotides, the CDR3 is TGTGCCAGCAGCAAAGCCCGACAGGGGGTCCACAATGAGCAGTTCTTC.

The V call is TRBV18, the J call TRBJ2-3; D ambiguous. The CDR3 covers 20 residues. V lost 3 bases to trimming and J lost 4 bases, with 29 bases between them. The germline CDR1 and CDR2 sequences are KGHSH and LQKENI. The CDR3 loop reads CASSPFTSIHTMDSPDTQYF. The CDR3 DNA sequence: TGTGCCAGCTCACCCTTCACCTCTATACACACAATGGATTCCCCAGATACGCAGTATTTT.

V gene TRBV10-2 combines with J gene TRBJ2-7; D gene ambiguous. The ends were cut back, 0 bases at V and 3 bases at J, with 9 bases in the middle. Looked up from germline, CDR1 is WSHSY and CDR2 is SAAADI. The CDR3 contains 14 residues. The CDR3 nucleotides are TGCGCCAGCAGTGAGTCCATGGGGTACTACGAGCAGTACTTC. It codes for CASSESMGYYEQYF.

The chain has TRBV27 and TRBJ2-7, with 8 bases lining up with TRBD2. The CDR3 has 13 amino acids. Germline V gene sequence: CDR1 MNHEY, CDR2 SMNVEV (reference sequence). The J segment lost 5 bases and the V segment lost 4 bases, leaving 4 bases of the junction unmatched. The CDR3 is CASSYGRANEQYF. DNA for the CDR3: TGTGCCAGCAGTTACGGGAGGGCCAACGAGCAGTACTTC.

This rearrangement joins TRBV15 to TRBJ2-1; 8 bases agree with TRBD2. The germline V gene has CDR1 LNHNV and CDR2 YYDKDF (reference sequence). There are 14 residues in the CDR3. V was clipped by 11 bases and J by 0 bases; unmatched bases: 6. DNA of the CDR3: TGTGCCGCGGGAGGTGCTGGCTCCTACAATGAGCAGTTCTTC. Protein sequence: CAAGGAGSYNEQFF.

The chain has TRBV6-5 and TRBJ2-7; possible D gene TRBD1, 6 bases. Trimming shortened V by 9 bases and J by 2 bases, and 14 bases separated the two germline ends. Germline V gene sequence: CDR1 MNHEY, CDR2 SVGAGI. This CDR3 is built from 13 residues. CDR3 residues: CASSGHPTYEQYF. DNA for the CDR3: TGTGCCAGTTCGGGACACCCAACCTACGAGCAGTACTTC.

This rearrangement joins TRBV5-1 to TRBJ2-7; TRBD2 might be the D (6 bases). CDR3 length: 13 residues. Germline V gene sequence: CDR1 SGHRS, CDR2 YFSETQ. V was clipped by 7 bases and J by 3 bases, with 14 bases between them. The CDR3 loop is CASSSGGGYEQYF. The CDR3 DNA sequence: TGCGCCAGCTCCTCCGGGGGAGGCTACGAGCAGTACTTC.

The sample holds a few counts of this clone. This chain uses TRBV11-3 with TRBJ2-7; weak D call: TRBD1 (5 bases). With 4 bases removed from V and 3 bases from J, the gap between germline ends came to 7 bases. The germline gives CDR1 SGHNT, CDR2 YENEEA. The CDR3 loop spans 12 amino acids. The CDR3 loop is CASSSRGYEQYF. The CDR3 DNA is TGTGCCAGCAGCTCTAGGGGCTACGAGCAGTACTTC.

This clone was seen once. The CDR3 DNA sequence: TGTGCCAGCGCGACTAGCGGGAGTTACGAGCAGTACTTC. Translating it yields CASATSGSYEQYF. The rearrangement uses TRBV25-1 and TRBJ2-7; TRBD2 agrees at 12 bases. Losses at the gene ends were 8 bases for V and 4 bases for J; bases not matched to a gene: 3. The CDR3 has 13 residues. Germline assignment: CDR1 MGHDK and CDR2 SYGVNS.

The rearrangement joins TRBV6-5 to TRBJ1-2; TRBD1 matches 10 bases. CDR3 size: 14 residues. The germline gives CDR1 MNHEY, CDR2 SVGAGI. J lost 6 bases, V lost 6 bases, and 7 bases had no gene match. The chain's CDR3 is CASSPDRGLDGYTF. CDR3 DNA: TGTGCCAGCAGCCCGGACAGGGGGTTGGATGGCTACACCTTC.

The rearrangement uses TRBV4-3 and TRBJ2-7, with a possible D match to TRBD2 (6 bases). The germline V and J ends were trimmed by 6 bases and 4 bases, with 16 bases remaining between them. CDR3 length: 14 amino acids. Looked up from germline, CDR1 is LGHNA and CDR2 is YSLEER. The CDR3 region is CASRSTTSSYEQYF. DNA for the CDR3: TGCGCCAGCAGAAGCACGACTAGTTCGTACGAGCAGTACTTC.

The J gene is TRBJ2-7, the V gene TRBV4-1; D may be TRBD2 (5 bases). Germline CDR1 MGHRA, CDR2 YSYEKL. Trimming took 1 base from V and 1 from J, leaving 11 bases between them. CDR3 length: 15 amino acids. The CDR3 sequence is CASSQVPGGSYEQYF. The CDR3 coding sequence is TGCGCCAGCAGCCAAGTTCCAGGAGGATCCTACGAGCAGTACTTC.

This rearrangement joins TRBV6-5 to TRBJ2-7; tentatively, D is TRBD1 (5 bases). CDR1 MNHEY and CDR2 SVGAGI come from the germline V gene. CDR3 length: 12 amino acids. Trimming left V 6 bases short and J 3 bases short, with 9 bases between. CDR3 sequence reads: CASRDTSYEQYF. The CDR3 nucleotides read TGTGCCAGCAGGGACACCAGCTACGAGCAGTACTTC.

This clone was detected once. This chain links TRBV7-9 with TRBJ2-7, with 7 bases fitting TRBD1. Trimming cost V 5 bases and J 3 bases; bases outside gene matches: 4. This CDR3 is 13 amino acids long. Germline CDR1 SEHNR, CDR2 FQNEAQ (reference sequence). CDR3 region: CASSTRQGYEQYF. CDR3 sequence (DNA): TGTGCCAGCAGCACTAGACAGGGCTACGAGCAGTACTTC.

CDR3 in DNA: TGTGCCAGCCGGCGGGGCCCGGAGCCCCAGCATTTT. This codes for CASRRGPEPQHF. This chain links TRBV5-6 with TRBJ1-5, with a tentative D call TRBD1 (5 bases). Germline values: CDR1 SGHDT, CDR2 YYEEEE. The V and J ends lost 7 bases and 8 bases respectively, with 13 bases between them. CDR3 length: 12 amino acids.

The CDR3 region is CASSSIAGAGTQYF. CDR3 DNA: TGTGCCAGCAGCTCGATAGCGGGAGCTGGTACGCAGTATTTT. This rearrangement joins TRBV11-2 to TRBJ2-3; 9 positions match TRBD2. V lost 4 bases to trimming and J lost 8 bases; unmatched junction nucleotides: 7. This CDR3 comprises 14 residues. Germline CDR1 is SGHAT and CDR2 is FQNNGV.

V usage is TRBV7-8 and J usage is TRBJ2-1; TRBD2 might be the D (5 bases). The V gene lost 3 bases and the J gene lost 7 bases, with 7 bases spanning the gap. Germline V gene data show CDR1 as SGHVS and CDR2 as FQNEAQ. This CDR3 contains 12 residues. CDR3 DNA sequence: TGTGCCAGCAGCTTTCGGGGTAATGAGCAGTTCTTC. Translation: CASSFRGNEQFF.

A word on this clone: This same CDR3 is encoded by further DNA sequences in the sample. V is TRBV6-5 and J is TRBJ2-1; D possibly matches TRBD1 or TRBD2 (5 bases each). CDR3 length: 16 amino acids. In germline, CDR1 is MNHEY, CDR2 SVGAGI. The V end lost 0 bases, the J end lost 0 bases, and 9 bases lay between the germline ends. Written as DNA, the CDR3 is TGTGCCAGCAGTTACTCTGGGGGAAGCTCCTACAATGAGCAGTTCTTC. Translating gives CASSYSGGSSYNEQFF.

V usage is TRBV11-2 and J usage is TRBJ2-2; D is undetermined. The CDR3 sequence is 14 residues long. CDR1 and CDR2 (germline): SGHAT, FQNNGV. The ends were cut back, 4 bases at V and 4 bases at J, with 10 bases in the middle. This CDR3 reads CASSSVGITGELFF. In DNA, the CDR3 is TGTGCCAGCAGCTCTGTGGGAATCACCGGGGAGCTGTTTTTT.